The clone carrying this T cell receptor beta chain was detected only once. The data are from a study of blood T cell repertoires in COVID-19. Libraries were prepared by immunoSEQ multiplex PCR; TCRdb keeps only in-frame clonotypes and omits some of them. The table has around 700,000 clones, around 90% seen once. The sequence came from a woman between 18 and 29 years old with acute or convalescent COVID-19. Sequencing was carried out using peripheral blood.

The CDR3 is CASRMGQLNTEAFF. The CDR3 DNA reads as TGTGCCAGCAGAATGGGACAGTTGAACACTGAAGCTTTCTTT. The chain employs TRBV6-5 and TRBJ1-1; 7 bases fit TRBD1. The length of the CDR3 is 14 residues. Germline V gene sequence: CDR1 MNHEY, CDR2 SVGAGI. V dropped 6 bases and J dropped 0; count of bases not matched to a gene: 4.